This T cell receptor (beta chain) was captured by sequencing in a study of T-cell reconstitution after alpha-beta-depleted transplantation in children. Unique molecular identifiers were incorporated during preparation of the TCRbeta library. A single record per CDR3 protein comes from TCRdb applying MiXCR to the PCR reads. The sample shows around 340,000 distinct CDR3 sequences, about 14% of them seen only once. The CDR3 runs to 14 residues. The germline V gene encodes CDR1 SQVTM and CDR2 ANQGSEA. The V gene end was trimmed by 2 bases and the J gene end by 3 bases; junction bases not matched to a gene: 4.

The sequencing here drew on PBMCs, taken from the stem cell graft. The V and J genes are TRBV29-1 and TRBJ2-3; 8 nucleotides line up with TRBD1. The clonotype was recovered from a human donor who donated a stem cell graft to a child with Fanconi anemia. The CDR3 protein is CSVEQGAVTDTQYF. The CDR3 region has the DNA TGCAGCGTTGAACAGGGGGCTGTTACAGATACGCAGTATTTT.